The 16 T cell receptor beta chains given below trace back to one sample, sequenced in a study of T cell repertoires in cytomegalovirus infection. One entry per CDR3 protein results from TCRdb running MiXCR on the reads. In the table there are around 130,000 distinct CDR3 sequences, almost 9% of which are singletons. Sequenced material: PBMCs. Receptors originate from a human donor in good health (CMV status not recorded). Some clones in this sample may be carry-over from other donors' samples.

This clonotype was observed many times. The chain links TRBV7-2 to TRBJ1-2; a possible D gene is TRBD1 (5 bases). The ends were cut back, 5 bases at V and 8 bases at J, with 18 bases in the middle. Per germline, CDR1 SGHTA and CDR2 FQGNSA. The CDR3 extends over 14 amino acids. CDR3 in amino acids: CASSTGSGGRGYTF. The CDR3 DNA reads as TGTGCCAGCAGCACGGGCTCGGGGGGACGCGGCTACACCTTC.

This clonotype showed up many times. This chain links TRBV5-6 with TRBJ2-1, with D perhaps matching TRBD1 (6 bases). This CDR3 region has 18 residues. The V gene lost 4 bases and the J gene lost 0 bases, with 20 bases spanning the gap. Looked up from germline, CDR1 is SGHDT and CDR2 is YYEEEE. This chain's CDR3 is CASSGGWVRGLSYNEQFF. CDR3 coding DNA: TGTGCCAGCAGCGGCGGATGGGTCAGGGGCCTCTCCTACAATGAGCAGTTCTTC.

This clonotype was found many times. The chain employs TRBV19 and TRBJ1-2; D gene unclear. The V end was cut by 0 bases, the J end by 13 bases, with 21 bases between. Looked up from germline, CDR1 is LNHDA and CDR2 is SQIVND (reference sequence). The CDR3 loop spans 15 amino acids. CDR3 sequence: CASSIDSASVGSSTF. As DNA, the CDR3 is TGTGCCAGTAGTATAGATTCGGCGTCAGTTGGGAGTAGCACCTTC.

In this sample, this clonotype turned up a few times. V gene TRBV6-1 combines with J gene TRBJ2-3; possible D gene TRBD1, 5 bases. Trimming cost V 4 bases and J 2 bases, with 16 bases left between them. The CDR3 has 16 amino acids. Germline V gene lookup returns CDR1 MNHNS and CDR2 SASEGT. The chain's CDR3 is CASSARTKEYTDTQYF. The CDR3 region has the DNA TGTGCCAGCAGTGCCCGGACAAAGGAGTACACAGATACGCAGTATTTT.

The chain uses TRBV5-4 and TRBJ1-1; D unresolved. V was pared by 3 bases and J by 4 bases, with 10 bases between. The CDR3 spans 13 residues. In germline, CDR1 is SGHNT, CDR2 YYREEE (reference sequence). CDR3 in amino acids: CASSSGPVTEAFF. In DNA, the CDR3 is TGTGCCAGCAGCTCGGGTCCGGTCACTGAAGCTTTCTTT.

This clonotype was detected many times. CDR3 residues: CASTRGTSYEQYF. In DNA form, the CDR3 reads TGTGCCAGCACTCGCGGGACTAGTTACGAGCAGTACTTC. The rearrangement links TRBV12-3 or TRBV12-4 to TRBJ2-7, with 8 bases fitting TRBD2. This CDR3 contains 13 residues. Trimming removed 7 bases from V and 4 bases from J; junction bases left unmatched: 6.

This clonotype was recorded at least ten times. The chain couples TRBV29-1 to TRBJ1-3; D gene uncertain. Germline V lookup: CDR1 SQVTM, CDR2 ANQGSEA. Between the trimmed V and J ends, which lost 5 bases and 0 bases, there was a span of 8 bases. This CDR3 spans 13 amino acids. The CDR3 DNA follows: TGCAGCGTTTACGATCTCTCTGGAAACACCATATATTTT. This sequence encodes CSVYDLSGNTIYF.

There are many counts of this clonotype. The rearrangement uses TRBV28 and TRBJ2-3, with D perhaps assigned TRBD1 or TRBD2 (5 bases each). This CDR3 has 15 residues. V was clipped by 5 bases and J by 0 bases, with 12 bases between them. The germline gives CDR1 MDHEN, CDR2 SYDVKM. The CDR3 reads CASSRGKASTDTQYF. CDR3 in DNA: TGTGCCAGCAGTCGGGGCAAGGCTAGCACAGATACGCAGTATTTT.

This clonotype was detected a few times. The chain joins TRBV11-1 to TRBJ1-1, with D unclear. The CDR3 is 13 residues long. From germline, CDR1 is SGHAT and CDR2 FQDESV (reference sequence). Trimming shortened V by 6 bases and J by 4 bases, and 12 bases separated the two germline ends. CDR3: CASSTGGSTEAFF. DNA of the CDR3: TGTGCCAGCAGTACCGGCGGAAGCACTGAAGCTTTCTTT.

The chain has TRBV18 and TRBJ2-3; 9 nucleotides line up with TRBD2. V lost 2 bases to trimming and J lost 4 bases; unmatched junction nucleotides: 13. The germline V gene encodes CDR1 KGHSH and CDR2 LQKENI. The CDR3 sequence is 18 residues long. CDR3 DNA sequence: TGTGCCAGCTCACCAAACGGGGCCGCGGGGGGGTCGGCAGATACGCAGTATTTT. Encoded protein: CASSPNGAAGGSADTQYF.

This clonotype was seen ten or more times. The J gene is TRBJ1-4, the V gene TRBV28; D not resolved. Germline loops: CDR1 MDHEN, CDR2 SYDVKM. The length of the CDR3 is 13 residues. V was cut by 7 bases and J by 3 bases, with 9 bases left in between. CDR3 amino acids: CASTGVPNEKLFF. The CDR3 DNA is TGTGCCAGCACTGGGGTTCCTAATGAAAAACTGTTTTTT.

This clonotype was seen repeatedly, ten times or more. V usage is TRBV7-3 and J usage is TRBJ1-3; no definite D call. CDR3 length: 15 residues. The germline CDR1 and CDR2 sequences are SGHTA and FQGTGA. Trimming left V 5 bases short and J 2 bases short, with 13 bases between. The CDR3 spells CASSRRGGAGNTIYF. The DNA of the CDR3 is TGTGCCAGCAGCCGACGTGGTGGGGCTGGAAACACCATATATTTT.

This clonotype was seen ten or more times. The chain uses TRBV20-1 and TRBJ1-3, with 12 bases matching TRBD1. Trimming took 6 bases from V and 2 from J; bases not matched to a gene: 5. From germline, CDR1 is DFQATT and CDR2 SNEGSKA (reference sequence). The length of the CDR3 is 15 residues. This CDR3 reads CSASRDRGPGNTIYF. DNA of the CDR3: TGCAGTGCGTCGCGGGACAGGGGGCCTGGAAACACCATATATTTT.

This chain joins TRBV2 and TRBJ2-2, with D maybe TRBD2 (5 bases). V was clipped by 3 bases and J by 9 bases, with 8 bases between them. Looked up from germline, CDR1 is SNHLY and CDR2 is FYNNEI. The CDR3 contains 12 residues. The CDR3 sequence: CASSETTRELFF. CDR3 nucleotide sequence: TGTGCCAGCAGTGAGACTACCCGGGAGCTGTTTTTT.

This clonotype was seen at least ten times. This sequence joins TRBV4-1 and TRBJ2-2; D gene unclear. Germline loops: CDR1 MGHRA, CDR2 YSYEKL. V lost 2 bases and J 0 bases, leaving 7 bases between the germline ends. There are 15 residues in the CDR3. CDR3 nucleotide sequence: TGCGCCAGCAGCCAAAAAGGAGCGAACACCGGGGAGCTGTTTTTT. Residues: CASSQKGANTGELFF.

This clonotype was recorded many times. The genes are TRBV7-6 and TRBJ2-1; no reliable D call. The germline CDR1 and CDR2 sequences are SGHVS and FNYEAQ. The CDR3 extends over 14 amino acids. Trimming pared 5 bases from V and 5 bases from J, leaving 13 bases between. CDR3 amino acids: CASSREAANNEQFF. CDR3 nucleotide sequence: TGTGCCAGCAGCAGAGAGGCAGCGAACAATGAGCAGTTCTTC.